This TCR beta chain was sequenced in a study of naive and memory T cell subsets. CMV status came from CD4+ T cell IFNgamma after overnight CMV lysate stimulation of fresh PBMCs. At least ten counts were recorded for this clonotype. What it binds is unknown. An equimolar mix of two oligonucleotides served as the beta constant-region primer for TRBC1 and TRBC2. Nested alpha and beta constant-region primers with the SP2 primer drove four PCR rounds on ligated cDNA. TCRdb redid the calling of the UMI-ligation and nested PCR reads with MiXCR, one entry per CDR3 protein. The data contain 150,000 or so distinct CDR3 sequences, 22% of them singletons. Study-level findings and limits: Possibly reflecting memory cells re-expressing CD45RA, a few larger clonotypes occurred in naive repertoires, especially CD8.

The CDR3 length is 18 residues. J lost 0 bases, V lost 3 bases, and 7 bases had no gene match. Germline CDR1 is KGHSH and CDR2 is LQKENI. Sequencing was carried out using naive CD4+ T cells from blood. This receptor was taken from a human donor in good health. The chain carries TRBV18 and TRBJ2-3; 12 nucleotides agree with TRBD2. CDR3 in DNA: TGTGCCAGCTCACCCCCGGGACTAGCGGGTCCTAGCACAGATACGCAGTATTTT. It yields the protein CASSPPGLAGPSTDTQYF.